This TCR beta chain was profiled in a study of cytomegalovirus exposure and HLA in healthy donors. Germline V gene sequence: CDR1 SQVTM, CDR2 ANQGSEA. CDR3 length: 15 amino acids. The V segment lost 3 bases and the J segment 4 bases; nucleotides outside the gene matches: 7. PCR was performed using 60 Vbeta and 13 Jbeta primers. Profiled with immunoSEQ multiplex PCR; TCRdb holds only in-frame clones, not every one. This specimen shows 30,000 to 40,000 clones; the ten leading clones hold 3.4%. The chain has TRBV29-1 and TRBJ2-1, with 9 bases that match TRBD2. Sequences were obtained from PBMCs. The receptor was isolated from a middle-aged woman in good health and CMV-seropositive. DNA of the CDR3: TGCAGCGTTGATGGGGCGGGAGGGCGGTACAATGAGCAGTTCTTC. Translated: CSVDGAGGRYNEQFF.